Sequencing of this T cell receptor (beta chain) was carried out in a study of blood T cell repertoires in COVID-19. The wider study: Collection of acute and convalescent COVID-19 samples took place in the United States, Italy and Spain. Sources were T cells, B-cell-depleted T cells, or PBMCs; the material itself was cDNA or gDNA.

This CDR3 is built from 15 residues. With 4 bases removed from V and 2 bases from J, the gap between germline ends came to 13 bases. From germline, CDR1 is SNHLY and CDR2 FYNNEI. Original handling: By means of reference gene primer amplification, nucleated cell counts were estimated. The method was immunoSEQ multiplex PCR; TCRdb's version includes in-frame clones alone and lacks a portion of them. That table gives V, J and clone size, and the DNA gave D and trimming. The data show under 75,000 clones, 88% seen once. The V and J genes are TRBV2 and TRBJ2-3; tentatively, D is TRBD1 (7 bases). Sequencing was performed on peripheral blood. The TCR originated in a man aged 50 to 59 with active COVID-19. The CDR3 DNA sequence: TGTGCCAGCAGTGGAGCCAGGGGGGCCACAGATACGCAGTATTTT. It specifies CASSGARGATDTQYF.